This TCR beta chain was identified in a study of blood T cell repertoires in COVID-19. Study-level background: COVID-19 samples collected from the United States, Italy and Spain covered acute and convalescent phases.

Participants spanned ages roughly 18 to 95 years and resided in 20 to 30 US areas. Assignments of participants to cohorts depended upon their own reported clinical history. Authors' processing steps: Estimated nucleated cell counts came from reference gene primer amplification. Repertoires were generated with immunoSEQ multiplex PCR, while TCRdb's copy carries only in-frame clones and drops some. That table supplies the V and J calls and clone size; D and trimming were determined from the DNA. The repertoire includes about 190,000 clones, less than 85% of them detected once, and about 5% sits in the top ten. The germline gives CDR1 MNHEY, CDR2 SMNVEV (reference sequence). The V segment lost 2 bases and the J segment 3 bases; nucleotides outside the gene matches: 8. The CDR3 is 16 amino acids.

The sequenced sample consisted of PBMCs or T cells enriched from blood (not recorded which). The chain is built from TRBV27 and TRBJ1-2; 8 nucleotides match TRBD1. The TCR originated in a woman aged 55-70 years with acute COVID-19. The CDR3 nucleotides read TGTGCCAGCAGTTTAGGTTGGCAGGGGGCGTACTATGGCTACACCTTC. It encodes CASSLGWQGAYYGYTF.